This T cell receptor beta chain was documented in a study of blood T cell repertoires in COVID-19. Study details: Specimens from acute and convalescent COVID-19 originated in the United States, Italy and Spain.

Per the study methods: Estimated nucleated cell counts came from reference gene primer amplification. Method: immunoSEQ multiplex PCR; TCRdb's copy keeps in-frame clones and lacks some. The DNA gave D and trimming, while V, J and clone size come from that table. The sample holds around 230,000 clones, approximately 84% seen once. From germline, CDR1 is DFQATT and CDR2 SNEGSKA (reference sequence). CDR3 size: 12 residues. Trimming removed 3 bases at V and 6 bases at J, with 12 bases between. The participants were between roughly 18 and 100 years old and came from some 25 US areas. Clinical histories supplied by participants themselves formed the basis of cohort assignment.

The sample was PBMCs or T cells enriched from blood (not recorded which). The source is a woman in her thirties or forties with acute COVID-19. The chain links TRBV20-1 to TRBJ2-7; D gene unclear. CDR3 bases: TGCAGTGCTAGTAAGAGCCAGGTCGAGCAGTACTTC. Protein: CSASKSQVEQYF.